This is a list of T cell receptor beta chains from one sample in a study of graft-versus-host responses after intestinal transplantation. Method: immunoSEQ multiplex PCR; TCRdb's copy keeps in-frame clones and lacks some. The sample carries about 3,300 clones, 60% to 80% recorded once. Here the sequenced sample was ileum tissue, taken roughly 5 and 7 days after intestinal transplantation. These receptors were obtained from a human patient who received an intestinal transplant, so some T cells may come from the graft donor. Each CDR3 is given with its conserved first and last residue. Each record gives: D gene, CDR3 length, J gene, V gene, CDR3 DNA, CDR3 protein. D genes are given only for firm matches.

d_gene: NA; len: 14; j_gene: TRBJ1-1; v_gene: TRBV30; CDR3nt: TGTGCCTGGAGGTGGGGGGGGCCGGACACTGAAGCTTTCTTT; CDR3aa: CAWRWGGPDTEAFF
d_gene: NA; len: 16; j_gene: TRBJ2-1; v_gene: TRBV19; CDR3nt: TGTGCCGCTCAAGGGGGGAGGGGGAGCCTTAACAATGAGCAGTTCTTC; CDR3aa: CAAQGGRGSLNNEQFF
d_gene: NA; len: 16; j_gene: TRBJ2-3; v_gene: TRBV21-1; CDR3nt: NA; CDR3aa: CASSTPVASGTDTQYF
d_gene: TRBD1; len: 14; j_gene: TRBJ1-1; v_gene: TRBV10-1; CDR3nt: TGCGCCAGCAGTGAGAGGGGGCTGAACACTGAAGCTTTCTTT; CDR3aa: CASSERGLNTEAFF
d_gene: NA; len: 13; j_gene: TRBJ2-3; v_gene: TRBV7-2; CDR3nt: TGTGCCAGCAGCTTAGACAACACAGATACGCAGTATTTT; CDR3aa: CASSLDNTDTQYF
d_gene: TRBD2; len: 15; j_gene: TRBJ2-3; v_gene: TRBV4-3; CDR3nt: TGCGCCAGCAGCCAAGATAGCAGCGGGGGAGATACGCAGTATTTT; CDR3aa: CASSQDSSGGDTQYF
d_gene: NA; len: 15; j_gene: TRBJ2-6; v_gene: TRBV4-3; CDR3nt: TGCGCCAGCAGCCCCACAGGCTCTGGGGCCAACGTCCTGACTTTC; CDR3aa: CASSPTGSGANVLTF
d_gene: NA; len: 15; j_gene: TRBJ1-1; v_gene: TRBV5-4; CDR3nt: TGTGCCAGCAGCCCGAGACGAAAGTGGGACACTGAAGCTTTCTTT; CDR3aa: CASSPRRKWDTEAFF
d_gene: NA; len: 16; j_gene: TRBJ2-2; v_gene: TRBV5-1; CDR3nt: TGCGCCAGCAGCTTGTCGTCGGGGGCGATCACCGGGGAGCTGTTTTTT; CDR3aa: CASSLSSGAITGELFF
d_gene: NA; len: 16; j_gene: TRBJ2-2; v_gene: TRBV11-2; CDR3nt: TGTGCCAGCAGCTTAAATCACAGGTCGAACACCGGGGAGCTGTTTTTT; CDR3aa: CASSLNHRSNTGELFF
d_gene: TRBD2; len: 20; j_gene: TRBJ2-7; v_gene: TRBV6-1; CDR3nt: TGTGCCAGCAGTGAATCGACTAGCGGGCCCCCAAGTCCCTACTACTACGAGCAGTACTTC; CDR3aa: CASSESTSGPPSPYYYEQYF
d_gene: NA; len: 16; j_gene: TRBJ2-6; v_gene: TRBV4-3; CDR3nt: TGCGCCAGCAGCCAACTACAGGCCCCTGGGGCCAACGTCCTGACTTTC; CDR3aa: CASSQLQAPGANVLTF
d_gene: NA; len: 13; j_gene: TRBJ1-5; v_gene: TRBV4-1; CDR3nt: TGCGCCAGCAGCCAAGATCTGGGTCAGCCCCAGCATTTT; CDR3aa: CASSQDLGQPQHF